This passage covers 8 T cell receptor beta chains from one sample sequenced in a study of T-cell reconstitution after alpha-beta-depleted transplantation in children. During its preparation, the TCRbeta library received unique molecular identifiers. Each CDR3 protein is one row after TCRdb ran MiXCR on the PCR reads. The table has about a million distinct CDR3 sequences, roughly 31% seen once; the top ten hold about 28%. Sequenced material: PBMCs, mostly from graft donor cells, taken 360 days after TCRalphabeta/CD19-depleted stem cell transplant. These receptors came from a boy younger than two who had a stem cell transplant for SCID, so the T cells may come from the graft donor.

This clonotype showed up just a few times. The CDR3 loop reads CASSYINRLEAFF. In DNA, the CDR3 is TGTGCCAGCAGTTACATCAACAGACTTGAAGCTTTCTTT. This chain links TRBV12-3 or TRBV12-4 with TRBJ1-1, with D hard to call. V lost 4 bases and J 7 bases, leaving 13 bases between the germline ends. The CDR3 is 13 amino acids.

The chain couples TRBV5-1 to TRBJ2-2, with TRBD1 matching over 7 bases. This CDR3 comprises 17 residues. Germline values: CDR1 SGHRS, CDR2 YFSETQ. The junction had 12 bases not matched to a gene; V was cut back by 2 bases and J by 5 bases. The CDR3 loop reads CASSFGHRGQITGELFF. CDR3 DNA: TGCGCCAGCAGCTTTGGTCACAGGGGACAAATAACCGGGGAGCTGTTTTTT.

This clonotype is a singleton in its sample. This CDR3 is CAGTPLETQYF. The CDR3 coding sequence is TGCGCCGGGACGCCCCTAGAGACCCAGTACTTC. The chain uses TRBV5-1 and TRBJ2-5; D tentatively fits TRBD1 or TRBD2 (5 bases each). CDR3 length: 11 residues. The germline gives CDR1 SGHRS, CDR2 YFSETQ. V lost 10 bases to trimming and J lost 4 bases, with 11 bases between them.

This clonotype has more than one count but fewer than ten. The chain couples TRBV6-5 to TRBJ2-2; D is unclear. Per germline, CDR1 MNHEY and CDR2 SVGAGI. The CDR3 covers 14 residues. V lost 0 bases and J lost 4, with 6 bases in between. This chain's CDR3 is CASSYSLGTGELFF. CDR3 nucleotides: TGTGCCAGCAGTTACTCGCTGGGCACCGGGGAGCTGTTTTTT.

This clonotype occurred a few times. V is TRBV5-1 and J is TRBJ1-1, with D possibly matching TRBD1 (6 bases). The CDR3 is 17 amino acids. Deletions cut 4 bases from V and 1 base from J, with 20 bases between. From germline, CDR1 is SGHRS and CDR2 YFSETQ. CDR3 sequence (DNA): TGCGCCAGCAGCCCACTTACCTACACGACAGGGAACACTGAAGCTTTCTTT. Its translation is CASSPLTYTTGNTEAFF.

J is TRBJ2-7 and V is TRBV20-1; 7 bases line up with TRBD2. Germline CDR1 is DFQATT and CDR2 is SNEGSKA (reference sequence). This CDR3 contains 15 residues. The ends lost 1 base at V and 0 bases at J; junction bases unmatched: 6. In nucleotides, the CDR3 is TGCAGTGCTAGAGCAAGGCTAGCGGTCTCCTACGAGCAGTACTTC. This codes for CSARARLAVSYEQYF.

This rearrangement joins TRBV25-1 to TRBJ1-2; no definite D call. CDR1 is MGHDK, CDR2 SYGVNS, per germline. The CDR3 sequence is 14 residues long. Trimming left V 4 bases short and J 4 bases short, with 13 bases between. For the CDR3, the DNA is TGTGCCAGCAGTGGGTCGGGAGGGCGCTATGGCTACACCTTC. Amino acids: CASSGSGGRYGYTF.

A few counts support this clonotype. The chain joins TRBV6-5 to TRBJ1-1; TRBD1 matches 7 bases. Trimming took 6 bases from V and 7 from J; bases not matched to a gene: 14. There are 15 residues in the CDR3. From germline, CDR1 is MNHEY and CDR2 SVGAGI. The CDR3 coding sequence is TGTGCCAGCAGCAAACCGAGAGACAGGGACTTTGAAGCTTTCTTT. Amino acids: CASSKPRDRDFEAFF.